What follows are 15 T cell receptor beta chains derived from one specimen sequenced in a study of technical replicates of blood from several donors. TCRdb's table, derived via immunoSEQ multiplex PCR, lists solely in-frame clones and lacks some. In the table there are roughly 64,000 clones, 75% to 90% of which are singletons. Sequencing was done on a sample of PBMCs. The receptors shown here come from a human donor in good health. Some clones in this sample may be carry-over from other donors' samples.

This chain joins TRBV5-3 and TRBJ1-4, with D hard to call. TRBV5-3 is flagged as an ORF with uncertain function. The CDR3 is made up of 15 amino acids. Trimming stripped 0 bases from V and 8 bases from J, with 14 bases between. The CDR3 loop reads CARSLGPKEREKLFF. Written as DNA, the CDR3 is TGTGCCAGAAGCTTGGGGCCGAAAGAGAGGGAAAAACTGTTTTTT.

This CDR3 is CASNEGQGASAQYF. In DNA form, the CDR3 reads TGCGCCAGCAATGAAGGACAGGGGGCTTCGGCGCAGTACTTC. The chain recombines TRBV5-1 with TRBJ2-7, with TRBD1 identical over 11 bases. This CDR3 region has 14 residues. Trimming at V came to 6 bases and at J to 9 bases, leaving 11 bases not matched to a gene. Germline V gene sequence: CDR1 SGHRS, CDR2 YFSETQ.

This clone was recorded once. The chain links TRBV5-4 to TRBJ2-7; 10 bases are a match to TRBD2. Germline CDR1 is SGHNT and CDR2 is YYREEE (reference sequence). The length of the CDR3 is 15 residues. With 0 bases clipped from V and 4 bases from J, the junction kept 4 bases outside the gene matches. The CDR3 sequence: CASSLALAGVYEQYF. CDR3 DNA sequence: TGTGCCAGCAGCTTGGCTCTAGCGGGAGTGTACGAGCAGTACTTC.

The J gene is TRBJ2-2, the V gene TRBV7-6; D possibly corresponds to TRBD1 (6 bases). The CDR3 contains 15 residues. Germline CDR1 SGHVS, CDR2 FNYEAQ. The ends were cut back, 5 bases at V and 1 base at J, with 11 bases in the middle. CDR3 loop: CASSHPGENTGELFF. DNA of the CDR3: TGTGCCAGCAGCCATCCAGGGGAGAACACCGGGGAGCTGTTTTTT.

The V and J genes are TRBV6-4 and TRBJ2-7; 13 bases map to TRBD2. V was pared by 0 bases and J by 1 base, with 3 bases of the junction left unmatched. The CDR3 has 17 residues. From germline, CDR1 is MRHNA and CDR2 SNTAGT. The DNA of the CDR3 is TGTGCCAGCAGTGACTCTGAGACTAGCGGGGGGTCCTACGAGCAGTACTTC. Translation gives CASSDSETSGGSYEQYF.

In this sample, this clone turned up once. The chain couples TRBV23-1 to TRBJ2-5; 12 nucleotides line up with TRBD2. TRBV23-1 is an open reading frame whose function is uncertain. The CDR3 is 15 residues long. After removal of 4 bases from V and 9 bases from J, the junction contained 9 bases not matched to a gene. CDR3 nucleotide sequence: TGCGCCAGCAGTCGAACTAGCGGGGGGTCGGCGGCCCAGTACTTC. It yields the protein CASSRTSGGSAAQYF.

The rearrangement joins TRBV4-2 to TRBJ2-5; 16 nucleotides line up with TRBD2. V gave up 0 bases and J gave up 5 bases; unmatched junction bases: 6. Germline V lookup: CDR1 LGHNA, CDR2 YNFKEQ. The CDR3 covers 18 residues. CDR3 region: CASSQEAGLAGGLETQYF. The CDR3 nucleotides read TGTGCCAGCAGCCAAGAGGCGGGACTAGCGGGGGGGCTGGAGACCCAGTACTTC.

The genes are TRBV27 and TRBJ1-2, with D possibly TRBD1 on 6 matching bases. In germline, CDR1 is MNHEY, CDR2 SMNVEV (reference sequence). Trimming removed 7 bases from V and 1 base from J, with 16 bases in between. This CDR3 has 15 amino acids. CDR3 loop: CASTAGWGLNYGYTF. CDR3 DNA sequence: TGTGCCAGCACCGCAGGCTGGGGGCTTAACTATGGCTACACCTTC.

The V and J genes are TRBV7-2 and TRBJ1-2; TRBD1 matches 9 bases. The CDR3 contains 16 residues. Germline CDR1 is SGHTA and CDR2 is FQGNSA. The J segment lost 4 bases and the V segment lost 4 bases, leaving 10 bases of the junction unmatched. CDR3 DNA sequence: TGTGCCAGCAGCTATTTGGGACAGGGAAACAGCTATGGCTACACCTTC. It encodes CASSYLGQGNSYGYTF.

This clone appeared once. The rearrangement uses TRBV20-1 and TRBJ1-2; D remains unclear. CDR1 and CDR2 from the germline V gene are DFQATT and SNEGSKA (reference sequence). Trimming removed 3 bases from V and 2 bases from J, with 4 bases in between. The CDR3 is made up of 11 amino acids. CDR3 nucleotides: TGCAGTGCTAGCCAGAACTATGGCTACACCTTC. It encodes CSASQNYGYTF.

The rearrangement links TRBV30 to TRBJ2-5, with TRBD2 as a possible D gene (6 bases). The CDR3 is 15 residues long. V shed 4 bases and J shed 5 bases, with 20 bases lying between them. CDR1 and CDR2 (germline): GTSNPN, SVGIG (reference sequence). CDR3 amino acids: CAWNTQETGGETQYF. The CDR3 nucleotides are TGTGCCTGGAACACGCAGGAGACTGGGGGGGAGACCCAGTACTTC.

This clone was found once. The chain recombines TRBV9 with TRBJ2-5, with a weak D call TRBD2 (7 bases). This CDR3 is built from 15 residues. The germline CDR1 and CDR2 sequences are SGDLS and YYNGEE. V was clipped by 0 bases and J by 3 bases, with 12 bases between them. DNA for the CDR3: TGTGCCAGCAGCGTAGCTAGGGGGGGGGAAGAGACCCAGTACTTC. It codes for CASSVARGGEETQYF.

V is TRBV4-3 and J is TRBJ2-7; D ambiguous. The length of the CDR3 is 13 residues. The V gene's germline CDR1 is LGHNA and CDR2 YSLEER. V was pared by 0 bases and J by 4 bases, with 7 bases between. Written as DNA, the CDR3 is TGCGCCAGCAGCCAAGATCAGTGGTACGAGCAGTACTTC. Protein sequence: CASSQDQWYEQYF.

V gene TRBV5-1 combines with J gene TRBJ2-2; no clear D gene. Germline CDR1 reads SGHRS; CDR2 reads YFSETQ. This CDR3 is built from 13 residues. V was pared by 7 bases and J by 5 bases, with 12 bases between. The CDR3 DNA is TGCGCCAGCGCCACCGTAGTTACCGGGGAGCTGTTTTTT. Residues: CASATVVTGELFF.

This chain uses TRBV30 with TRBJ1-4, with D perhaps TRBD1 (6 bases). CDR1 GTSNPN and CDR2 SVGIG come from the germline V gene (reference sequence). V shed 1 base and J shed 8 bases, with 11 bases lying between them. This CDR3 contains 13 residues. As DNA, the CDR3 is TGTGCCTGGAGTGGACAGGTCAGGGAAAAACTGTTTTTT. It specifies CAWSGQVREKLFF.